This T cell receptor (beta chain) was sequenced during a study of identical twins. Each CDR3 protein gets one entry after TCRdb re-called the 5' RACE reads with MiXCR. The sample lists roughly 350,000 distinct CDR3 sequences, 7% to 9.5% occurring once. Healthy Caucasian donors formed the entire cohort. The sample holds a few counts of this clonotype. As yet, its antigen is unknown. Study-wide results and caveats: A lower insertion count was a feature of abundant cord blood beta clonotypes, with no such feature in memory repertoires. Beta out-of-frame sequences showed weaker excess sharing between twins.

The clonotype originates from a woman aged 45 to 65 in good health. The sample consisted of naive T cells sorted from blood.

CDR3 nucleotide sequence: TGTGCCAGCAGTGTTGGCCCCGGGGAGCTGTTTTTT. Amino acid sequence: CASSVGPGELFF. The chain is built from TRBV25-1 and TRBJ2-2; D not certain. The germline CDR1 and CDR2 sequences are MGHDK and SYGVNS. The CDR3 runs 12 residues. Between the trimmed V and J ends, which lost 4 bases and 6 bases, there was a span of 6 bases.